Below are 25 T cell receptor beta chains sequenced from a single sample in a study of naive and memory T cell subsets. Ligated cDNA underwent four rounds of PCR with nested alpha and beta constant region primers and SP2. In TCRdb, the 5' RACE reads were re-called with MiXCR into one record per CDR3 protein. The sample has more than 600 distinct CDR3 sequences; over 90% are singletons. A UMI-containing oligonucleotide was joined by 3' ligation to the TCR cDNA template. These receptors all stem from a female donor in good health. This table probably holds off-target reads from a library built for another chain.

The gene calls are TRBV29-1 and TRBJ2-3; D gene uncertain. CDR3 size: 11 residues. Germline CDR1 reads SQVTM; CDR2 reads ANQGSEA. V gave up 4 bases and J gave up 0 bases, with 2 bases separating them. CDR3 sequence reads: CSVVSTDTQYF. CDR3 DNA sequence: TGCAGCGTTGTTAGCACAGATACGCAGTATTTT.

This chain connects TRBV4-2 to TRBJ1-2, with D possibly matching TRBD1 (6 bases). Trimming took 0 bases from V and 13 from J, leaving 18 bases between them. This CDR3 contains 14 residues. Germline V lookup: CDR1 LGHNA, CDR2 YNFKEQ. The CDR3 protein is CASSQDRTGRAITF. In DNA form, the CDR3 reads TGTGCCAGCAGCCAAGATCGAACAGGGCGGGCCATCACCTTC.

The gene calls are TRBV18 and TRBJ1-4; D is ambiguous. Trimming removed 6 bases from V and 2 bases from J, with 7 bases in between. The CDR3 is 13 residues long. Germline CDR1 and CDR2: KGHSH and LQKENI. The DNA for the CDR3 is TGTGCCAGCTCCCTTGGGACTAATGAAAAACTGTTTTTT. Its protein product is CASSLGTNEKLFF.

This chain connects TRBV4-1 to TRBJ2-2, with 10 bases aligning to TRBD1. CDR1 and CDR2 (germline): MGHRA, YSYEKL. CDR3 length: 13 amino acids. The V and J ends lost 8 bases and 7 bases, in that order; junction bases with no gene match: 4. The CDR3 loop reads CASPGQGYGELFF. DNA of the CDR3: TGCGCCAGCCCGGGACAGGGGTACGGGGAGCTGTTTTTT.

The chain is built from TRBV15 and TRBJ2-3, with 8 bases aligning to TRBD2. The CDR3 contains 14 residues. V shed 6 bases and J 2 bases; nucleotides not matched to a gene: 4. The V gene's germline CDR1 is LNHNV and CDR2 YYDKDF (reference sequence). CDR3 DNA: TGTGCCACCAGTCGCGGGGGGAACACAGATACGCAGTATTTT. Translating gives CATSRGGNTDTQYF.

V is TRBV7-8 and J is TRBJ2-7, with D possibly TRBD2 on 6 matching bases. V gave up 4 bases and J gave up 3 bases, with 13 bases separating them. Germline V CDR1 and CDR2: SGHVS, FQNEAQ. The CDR3 is made up of 14 amino acids. The CDR3: CASSWLEGGYEQYF. Written as DNA, the CDR3 is TGTGCCAGCAGCTGGCTGGAGGGAGGCTACGAGCAGTACTTC.

V usage is TRBV10-3 and J usage is TRBJ2-7, with a tentative D call TRBD1 (5 bases). Trimming cost V 6 bases and J 2 bases, with 8 bases left between them. The CDR3 extends over 12 amino acids. Germline assignment: CDR1 ENHRY and CDR2 SYGVKD. The CDR3 spells CAISQGTYEQYF. DNA for the CDR3: TGTGCCATCAGCCAGGGTACCTACGAGCAGTACTTC.

This clonotype has a single count. The J gene is TRBJ2-1, the V gene TRBV7-8; D unclear. Germline V gene lookup returns CDR1 SGHVS and CDR2 FQNEAQ. With 3 bases removed from V and 5 bases from J, the gap between germline ends came to 14 bases. The CDR3 extends over 15 amino acids. The CDR3 spells CASSFSAITDNEQFF. The CDR3 DNA is TGTGCCAGCAGCTTTTCCGCTATAACCGACAATGAGCAGTTCTTC.

This chain uses TRBV28 with TRBJ2-7; D call uncertain. CDR3 length: 12 residues. Trimming removed 3 bases at V and 6 bases at J, with 9 bases between. Germline lookup yields CDR1 MDHEN and CDR2 SYDVKM. CDR3 nucleotides: TGTGCCAGCAGTTTTCAAGGGTTCGAGCAGTACTTC. This codes for CASSFQGFEQYF.

The V and J genes are TRBV5-1 and TRBJ2-7; 10 nucleotides line up with TRBD1. After removal of 4 bases from V and 3 bases from J, the junction contained 7 bases not matched to a gene. CDR3 length equals 15 residues. Germline-derived CDR1 and CDR2 are SGHRS and YFSETQ. The CDR3 protein is CASSRGTGDNYEQYF. CDR3 in DNA: TGCGCCAGCAGCCGCGGGACAGGGGATAACTACGAGCAGTACTTC.

The chain combines TRBV28 with TRBJ1-5; 8 nucleotides align to TRBD1. Per the germline V gene, CDR1 is MDHEN and CDR2 is SYDVKM. CDR3 length: 17 amino acids. Losses at the gene ends were 3 bases for V and 2 bases for J; bases not matched to a gene: 9. The CDR3 here is CASSFRAGGRGNQPQHF. The CDR3 bases are TGTGCCAGCAGTTTTCGAGCAGGGGGCCGCGGCAATCAGCCCCAGCATTTT.

The V gene is TRBV6-2 or TRBV6-3, the J gene TRBJ2-1; D ambiguous. The CDR3 extends over 14 amino acids. In germline, CDR1 is MNHEY, CDR2 SVGEGT. Trimming took off 6 bases at V and 1 base at J, with 10 bases between the two ends. CDR3 DNA sequence: TGTGCCAGCAGCGAGGTTGAGTCCTACAATGAGCAGTTCTTC. It specifies CASSEVESYNEQFF.

This clonotype has only one observation. V is TRBV28 and J is TRBJ2-7; TRBD2 matches 7 bases. Germline CDR1 is MDHEN and CDR2 is SYDVKM. This CDR3 is 14 amino acids long. V trimming: 5 bases; J trimming: 4 bases; junction bases outside the gene matches: 8. CDR3 nucleotides: TGTGCCAGCAGTGGGTGGGAGGGCCGATACGAGCAGTACTTC. Its protein product is CASSGWEGRYEQYF.

The chain uses TRBV27 and TRBJ1-1, with 8 bases that match TRBD1. V was pared by 7 bases and J by 3 bases, with 10 bases of the junction left unmatched. The germline CDR1 and CDR2 sequences are MNHEY and SMNVEV (reference sequence). The CDR3 contains 15 residues. CDR3 coding DNA: TGTGCCAGCAAGGACAGGGAAGGATTGGACACTGAAGCTTTCTTT. Protein sequence: CASKDREGLDTEAFF.

The chain couples TRBV29-1 to TRBJ2-3; D is undetermined. V lost 7 bases to trimming and J lost 5 bases, with 16 bases between them. The germline V gene has CDR1 SQVTM and CDR2 ANQGSEA. The CDR3 totals 13 residues. CDR3 DNA: TGCAGCGCGGATGCACGCTGGCAAGATACGCAGTATTTT. This codes for CSADARWQDTQYF.

The V gene is TRBV9, the J gene TRBJ1-6; D is unresolved. CDR3 length: 16 residues. V was trimmed by 0 bases and J by 0 bases, leaving 7 bases between them. Germline CDR1 reads SGDLS; CDR2 reads YYNGEE. The DNA for the CDR3 is TGTGCCAGCAGCGTAGGCCCTAGCTCCTATAATTCACCCCTCCACTTT. Amino acid sequence: CASSVGPSSYNSPLHF.

The rearrangement uses TRBV12-3 or TRBV12-4 and TRBJ1-1; D gene unclear. With 3 bases removed from V and 3 bases from J, the gap between germline ends came to 11 bases. This CDR3 is 14 amino acids long. Here the CDR3 DNA reads TGTGCCAGCAGTTTTCGGGTTCCGGACACTGAAGCTTTCTTT. Translating gives CASSFRVPDTEAFF.

The V gene is TRBV6-6, the J gene TRBJ2-7; a possible D gene is TRBD1 (6 bases). Germline CDR1 MNHNY, CDR2 SVGAGI (reference sequence). The CDR3 is 13 residues long. V shed 4 bases and J shed 3 bases, with 10 bases lying between them. In nucleotides, the CDR3 is TGTGCCAGCAGTTGGAACAGGGACTACGAGCAGTACTTC. As protein: CASSWNRDYEQYF.

This chain connects TRBV20-1 to TRBJ2-3; a weak D match, TRBD1 (6 bases). V gave up 1 base and J gave up 1 base, with 6 bases separating them. Germline CDR1 and CDR2: DFQATT and SNEGSKA (reference sequence). This CDR3 contains 13 residues. The CDR3: CSARGQGTDTQYF. CDR3 nucleotide sequence: TGCAGTGCTAGAGGACAGGGCACAGATACGCAGTATTTT.

The chain carries TRBV18 and TRBJ1-5; D is unresolved. V dropped 5 bases and J dropped 9 bases, with 11 bases sitting between them. This CDR3 has 12 amino acids. The germline CDR1 and CDR2 sequences are KGHSH and LQKENI. CDR3 nucleotide sequence: TGTGCCAGCTCATCCGGAGTTTGGCCCCAGCATTTT. Its translation is CASSSGVWPQHF.

This clonotype has just one count. V is TRBV12-3 or TRBV12-4 and J is TRBJ1-5, with no clear D. V lost 4 bases and J lost 6, with 10 bases in between. The CDR3 totals 13 residues. The CDR3 sequence is CASSYVEGQPQHF. For the CDR3, the DNA is TGTGCCAGCAGTTATGTGGAGGGTCAGCCCCAGCATTTT.

This clonotype was observed a single time. The CDR3 coding sequence is TGTGCCAGCACCAGGGACAGGGGTCTGAGTGAAGCTTTCTTT. This codes for CASTRDRGLSEAFF. This chain joins TRBV6-2 or TRBV6-3 and TRBJ1-1, with 10 bases that match TRBD1. The CDR3 is 14 residues long. Trimming cost V 7 bases and J 7 bases; bases outside gene matches: 9. Germline V gene lookup returns CDR1 MNHEY and CDR2 SVGEGT.

The V gene is TRBV9, the J gene TRBJ1-1, with a possible D match to TRBD1 (6 bases). Germline CDR1 is SGDLS and CDR2 is YYNGEE. Trimming took off 4 bases at V and 2 bases at J, with 18 bases between the two ends. The CDR3 is 16 residues long. The CDR3 sequence: CASSPWQGGLNTEAFF. CDR3 DNA: TGTGCCAGCAGCCCATGGCAAGGGGGACTCAACACTGAAGCTTTCTTT.

V is TRBV6-2 or TRBV6-3 and J is TRBJ2-3; either TRBD1 or TRBD2 may supply D (5 bases each). This CDR3 has 17 amino acids. V lost 1 base to trimming and J lost 2 bases, with 16 bases between them. The germline gives CDR1 MNHEY, CDR2 SVGEGT. This CDR3 is CASSYWSPGRTTDTQYF. The CDR3 DNA reads TGTGCCAGCAGTTACTGGTCTCCGGGACGGACCACAGATACGCAGTATTTT.

The V gene is TRBV29-1, the J gene TRBJ2-2; 10 nucleotides line up with TRBD2. CDR1 and CDR2 from the germline V gene are SQVTM and ANQGSEA. This CDR3 spans 14 amino acids. Losses at the gene ends were 7 bases for V and 4 bases for J; bases not matched to a gene: 6. The CDR3 region is CSGGVAGGTGELFF. The CDR3 DNA sequence: TGCAGCGGTGGTGTAGCGGGAGGCACCGGGGAGCTGTTTTTT.